This T cell receptor beta chain stems from a study of beta chain features in type 1 diabetes. On the study more broadly: Healthy donors and patients had similar age, gender and cell yields.

Looked up from germline, CDR1 is SGHTA and CDR2 is FQGNSA. CDR3 length equals 18 residues. Between the trimmed V and J ends, which lost 1 base and 5 bases, there was a span of 23 bases. Investigators reverse transcribed all isolated RNA, so they sequenced expressed TCRB transcripts. Some clones are missing from TCRdb's copy, which holds only in-frame ones; the method was immunoSEQ multiplex PCR. Among 300,000 to 350,000 clones listed, roughly 8% were seen once. The sample comprised central memory CD4+ T cells from blood. V usage is TRBV7-2 and J usage is TRBJ2-5; TRBD1 might be the D (6 bases). This TCR was sampled from a woman younger than 35 in good health. CDR3 in DNA: TGTGCCAGCAGCTTAGTCTCGGGGCCAGGGGCGCCGGGGGAGACCCAGTACTTC. It yields the protein CASSLVSGPGAPGETQYF.